The 32 T cell receptor beta chains reported below all come from one sample, sequenced in a study of lymphopenia after photon versus proton radiotherapy (dated 2019 in TCRdb). To prepare the library, the immunoSEQ multiplex PCR assay was applied. TCRdb's version of the immuneACCESS table is confined to in-frame rearrangements and falls short of the full clone set. An unresolved V gene accounts for under half of the shortfall where checked; the remainder is of unknown origin. A total of under 65,000 clones appear in this sample, 70% to 85% of them only once. Approximately 2% of the sample goes to the ten largest clones. This material consisted of peripheral blood, taken from a patient treated with proton-based radiotherapy. The receptors shown here come from a man aged 55 to 70 with pancreatic cancer.

CDR3 sequence: CASSQVLGKLNEKLFF. As DNA, the CDR3 is TGCGCCAGCAGCCAAGTGTTGGGCAAATTAAATGAAAAACTGTTTTTT. The V gene is TRBV4-1, the J gene TRBJ1-4, with unresolved D. Germline assignment: CDR1 MGHRA and CDR2 YSYEKL. The CDR3 consists of 16 residues. With 1 base removed from V and 5 bases from J, the gap between germline ends came to 14 bases.

The chain carries TRBV5-6 and TRBJ2-3, with 7 bases that match TRBD1. The ends lost 3 bases at V and 1 base at J; junction bases unmatched: 8. The length of the CDR3 is 16 residues. Germline V gene lookup returns CDR1 SGHDT and CDR2 YYEEEE. The CDR3 sequence: CASSYVRDSRTDTQYF. The CDR3 DNA follows: TGTGCCAGCAGCTACGTCCGGGACAGTCGCACAGATACGCAGTATTTT.

The chain carries TRBV11-2 and TRBJ1-1, with unresolved D. Germline-derived CDR1 and CDR2 are SGHAT and FQNNGV. Trimming stripped 3 bases from V and 6 bases from J, with 11 bases between. The CDR3 covers 13 residues. CDR3 DNA sequence: TGTGCCAGCAGCTTCCCAGCGAGCGCTGAAGCTTTCTTT. Protein product: CASSFPASAEAFF.

This clone has more than one count but fewer than ten. The V call is TRBV11-3, the J call TRBJ2-5; D may be TRBD1 (7 bases). The V and J ends lost 4 bases and 6 bases respectively, with 15 bases between them. Germline V gives CDR1 SGHNT, CDR2 YENEEA. The CDR3 consists of 14 residues. CDR3 residues: CASSSTGSGQTQYF. In nucleotides, the CDR3 is TGTGCCAGCAGCTCGACAGGGAGCGGGCAGACCCAGTACTTC.

The V gene is TRBV7-9, the J gene TRBJ2-1, with D perhaps assigned TRBD1 or TRBD2 (5 bases each). Trimming stripped 7 bases from V and 3 bases from J, with 16 bases between. The germline V gene encodes CDR1 SEHNR and CDR2 FQNEAQ (reference sequence). There are 15 residues in the CDR3. The CDR3 nucleotides read TGTGCCAGCACAGCCGGGACCGCCGTCTACAATGAGCAGTTCTTC. Translation: CASTAGTAVYNEQFF. Full variable domain (rest looked up from reference TRBV7-9 and TRBJ2-1): DTGVSQNPRHKITKRGQNVTFRCDPISEHNRLYWYRQTLGQGPEFLTYFQNEAQLEKSRLLSDRFSAERPKGSFSTLEIQRTEQGDSAMYLCASTAGTAVYNEQFFGPGTRLTVL.

In DNA, the CDR3 is TGTGCCAGCAGTTTATTCCGTGAAGCTTTCTTT. This codes for CASSLFREAFF. The chain joins TRBV28 to TRBJ1-1; no firm D call. The germline gives CDR1 MDHEN, CDR2 SYDVKM. V was shortened by 1 base and J by 7 bases, with 4 bases between the two germline ends. CDR3 length: 11 amino acids.

J is TRBJ1-2 and V is TRBV29-1, with unresolved D. This CDR3 has 12 amino acids. Germline V CDR1 and CDR2: SQVTM, ANQGSEA. V shed 4 bases and J shed 7 bases, with 13 bases lying between them. The CDR3 spells CSVGESGVGYTF. CDR3 in DNA: TGCAGCGTTGGGGAGAGCGGGGTTGGCTACACCTTC.

The J gene is TRBJ2-1, the V gene TRBV19, with 10 bases that match TRBD2. The CDR3 consists of 15 residues. The germline V gene has CDR1 LNHDA and CDR2 SQIVND (reference sequence). The J segment lost 9 bases and the V segment lost 5 bases, leaving 10 bases of the junction unmatched. In DNA, the CDR3 is TGTGCCAGTAGTGAAGCTAGCGGGAGAGTAACTGAGCAGTTCTTC. Residues: CASSEASGRVTEQFF.

This clone has only a few counts. The genes are TRBV19 and TRBJ2-6; either TRBD1 or TRBD2 may fit D (5 bases each). This CDR3 is built from 15 residues. The germline CDR1 and CDR2 sequences are LNHDA and SQIVND (reference sequence). The V gene lost 7 bases and the J gene lost 2 bases, with 12 bases spanning the gap. For the CDR3, the DNA is TGTGCCAGTACCATTGGGGGAGCTGGGGCCAACGTCCTGACTTTC. Translation: CASTIGGAGANVLTF.

J is TRBJ1-1 and V is TRBV5-1, with a tentative D call TRBD1 (5 bases). CDR3 size: 14 residues. The germline CDR1 and CDR2 sequences are SGHRS and YFSETQ. Between the trimmed V and J ends, which lost 3 bases and 6 bases, there was a span of 15 bases. The CDR3 loop is CASSYGPSGSEAFF. The CDR3 nucleotides read TGCGCCAGCAGCTACGGGCCTTCAGGGTCTGAAGCTTTCTTT.

The chain uses TRBV30 and TRBJ2-2; 9 nucleotides match TRBD2. CDR1 and CDR2 from the germline V gene are GTSNPN and SVGIG (reference sequence). V shed 5 bases and J 2 bases; nucleotides not matched to a gene: 6. The CDR3 is 15 amino acids. CDR3 in DNA: TGTGCCTGGGCCAGAGCGGGAGGTAACACCGGGGAGCTGTTTTTT. Translating it yields CAWARAGGNTGELFF.

The CDR3 DNA reads TGTGCCAGTAGCGGACTAGCGGGAGGGTTTTACAATGAGCAGTTCTTC. It encodes CASSGLAGGFYNEQFF. The J gene is TRBJ2-1, the V gene TRBV19, with TRBD2 matching over 15 bases. The CDR3 sequence is 16 residues long. The V gene end was trimmed by 6 bases and the J gene end by 4 bases; junction bases not matched to a gene: 4. The germline V gene has CDR1 LNHDA and CDR2 SQIVND (reference sequence).

The J gene is TRBJ1-1, the V gene TRBV4-1; D is uncertain. From germline, CDR1 is MGHRA and CDR2 YSYEKL. V lost 0 bases to trimming and J lost 0 bases, with 8 bases between them. The CDR3 contains 15 residues. The CDR3 reads CASSQDAVMNTEAFF. In nucleotides, the CDR3 is TGCGCCAGCAGCCAAGATGCCGTTATGAACACTGAAGCTTTCTTT.

V usage is TRBV5-1 and J usage is TRBJ2-2; D remains ambiguous. CDR1 and CDR2 from the germline V gene are SGHRS and YFSETQ. Trimming removed 2 bases at V and 4 bases at J, with 9 bases between. The CDR3 length is 14 residues. The CDR3 is CASSLGSFTGELFF. The CDR3 nucleotides read TGCGCCAGCAGCTTAGGGTCATTCACCGGGGAGCTGTTTTTT.

V is TRBV10-3 and J is TRBJ1-2; no reliable D call. Germline lookup yields CDR1 ENHRY and CDR2 SYGVKD. V was pared by 2 bases and J by 2 bases, with 3 bases between. The CDR3 runs to 12 residues. CDR3 sequence: CAISEGNYGYTF. For the CDR3, the DNA is TGTGCCATCAGTGAGGGAAACTATGGCTACACCTTC.

The chain couples TRBV29-1 to TRBJ1-5, with D perhaps TRBD1 (5 bases). The CDR3 length is 14 residues. In germline, CDR1 is SQVTM, CDR2 ANQGSEA. V lost 3 bases to trimming and J lost 6 bases, with 15 bases between them. Written as DNA, the CDR3 is TGCAGCGTTGATGACAGTGGGCTAGGTCAGCCCCAGCATTTT. This gives the protein CSVDDSGLGQPQHF. Variable domain in full (rest from reference TRBV29-1 and TRBJ1-5): SAVISQKPSRDICQRGTSLTIQCQVDSQVTMMFWYRQQPGQSLTLIATANQGSEATYESGFVIDKFPISRPNLTFSTLTVSNMSPEDSSIYLCSVDDSGLGQPQHFGDGTRLSIL.

The chain combines TRBV2 with TRBJ2-1; D is undetermined. Germline V lookup: CDR1 SNHLY, CDR2 FYNNEI. V was trimmed by 4 bases and J by 5 bases, leaving 9 bases between them. The CDR3 has 13 amino acids. The CDR3 region is CASSGGTHNEQFF. The CDR3 DNA is TGTGCCAGCAGTGGAGGCACCCACAATGAGCAGTTCTTC.

Comment on this clone: The final CDR3 position lacks the conserved phenylalanine or tryptophan, pointing to a likely read error. Because the CDR3's place on the DNA is in doubt, the DNA is left out and the CDR3 is given as listed by TCRdb. The CDR3 is CASSFFASGHPPPL. The chain joins TRBV28 to TRBJ1-2; TRBD1, the table's D call, was not compared with the DNA. The CDR3 is made up of 14 amino acids, end residues included. Germline V CDR1 and CDR2: MDHEN, SYDVKM.

The rearrangement uses TRBV29-1 and TRBJ2-5; D is unclear. Trimming stripped 4 bases from V and 1 base from J, with 10 bases between. Germline-derived CDR1 and CDR2 are SQVTM and ANQGSEA. This CDR3 is built from 13 residues. The CDR3 coding sequence is TGCAGCGTTGTGCGACCCCGCCAAGAGACCCAGTACTTC. As protein: CSVVRPRQETQYF.

V is TRBV29-1 and J is TRBJ2-2, with D hard to call. Germline-derived CDR1 and CDR2 are SQVTM and ANQGSEA. The CDR3 spans 15 residues. Trimming shortened V by 8 bases and J by 4 bases, and 20 bases separated the two germline ends. The CDR3 bases are TGCAGCCCGCCCCCGGATCCCTCGGGCACCGGGGAGCTGTTTTTT. It is translated as CSPPPDPSGTGELFF.

This clone has only one observation. The genes are TRBV4-2 and TRBJ1-2; D gene uncertain. The CDR3 sequence is 16 residues long. Trimming cost V 2 bases and J 9 bases, with 22 bases left between them. Germline values: CDR1 LGHNA, CDR2 YNFKEQ. CDR3 sequence: CASSQPTGVNSASYTF. The CDR3 nucleotides are TGTGCCAGCAGCCAACCCACCGGGGTGAATTCGGCCAGCTACACCTTC.

The CDR3 DNA reads as TGCGCCAGCAGCGCGGGACAGGGGGCATATAATGAAAAACTGTTTTTT. Protein: CASSAGQGAYNEKLFF. The V and J genes are TRBV5-1 and TRBJ1-4, with TRBD1 identical over 12 bases. This CDR3 comprises 16 residues. From germline, CDR1 is SGHRS and CDR2 YFSETQ. J gave up 4 bases and V 4 bases, and 5 bases lay outside the gene matches.

The chain joins TRBV7-9 to TRBJ1-2; 8 nucleotides agree with TRBD1. V shed 4 bases, J shed 4 bases, and the junction held 5 bases outside the gene matches. There are 14 residues in the CDR3. CDR1 and CDR2 (germline): SEHNR, FQNEAQ (reference sequence). Here the CDR3 DNA reads TGTGCCAGCAGCTCGGACAGGGCCGGCTATGGCTACACCTTC. This encodes CASSSDRAGYGYTF.

The V and J genes are TRBV28 and TRBJ2-2; D possibly uses TRBD1 or TRBD2 (6 bases each). The V gene lost 6 bases and the J gene lost 1 base, with 15 bases spanning the gap. The CDR3 is 16 residues long. CDR1 is MDHEN, CDR2 SYDVKM, per germline. CDR3 sequence (DNA): TGTGCCAGCAGGCCCCCCGGGGGCGGGAACACCGGGGAGCTGTTTTTT. Residues: CASRPPGGGNTGELFF.

In this sample, this clone turned up once. CDR3 loop: CASRPTPQGTKWNTEAFF. CDR3 nucleotides: TGCGCCAGCAGACCGACCCCACAGGGAACGAAATGGAACACTGAAGCTTTCTTT. The chain is built from TRBV4-1 and TRBJ1-1, with D possibly TRBD1 on 6 matching bases. V gave up 6 bases and J gave up 1 base, with 24 bases separating them. The CDR3 spans 18 residues. CDR1 is MGHRA, CDR2 YSYEKL, per germline.

This clone occurred once. This CDR3 is CASRYGQGNTEAFF. CDR3 DNA sequence: TGTGCCAGCAGGTACGGACAGGGGAACACTGAAGCTTTCTTT. This chain links TRBV2 with TRBJ1-1, with 8 bases fitting TRBD1. Germline trimming cut 6 bases from V and 1 base from J; bases unmatched to any gene: 4. Germline V gives CDR1 SNHLY, CDR2 FYNNEI. This CDR3 has 14 amino acids.

The chain combines TRBV28 with TRBJ1-5; D uncertain. The V gene lost 3 bases and the J gene lost 0 bases, with 6 bases spanning the gap. CDR1 is MDHEN and CDR2 is SYDVKM in the germline V gene. The CDR3 covers 14 residues. In nucleotides, the CDR3 is TGTGCCAGCAGTTTTACACTTAGCAATCAGCCCCAGCATTTT. The encoded protein is CASSFTLSNQPQHF.

The chain carries TRBV7-9 and TRBJ1-1; D possibly corresponds to TRBD1 (5 bases). Germline CDR1 reads SEHNR; CDR2 reads FQNEAQ (reference sequence). This CDR3 has 15 residues. Trimming pared 4 bases from V and 1 base from J, leaving 13 bases between. The CDR3 here is CASSSIGDRNTEAFF. As DNA, the CDR3 is TGTGCCAGCAGCTCGATAGGGGATAGGAACACTGAAGCTTTCTTT.

The J gene is TRBJ2-1, the V gene TRBV6-4; 7 bases line up with TRBD2. This CDR3 spans 15 amino acids. Germline V lookup: CDR1 MRHNA, CDR2 SNTAGT. Trimming removed 6 bases from V and 1 base from J; junction bases left unmatched: 6. The CDR3 sequence is CASRPTSNSYNEQFF. The CDR3 bases are TGTGCCAGCAGGCCGACTAGCAATTCCTACAATGAGCAGTTCTTC.

This sequence joins TRBV6-5 and TRBJ1-2; D unresolved. The ends were cut back, 0 bases at V and 0 bases at J, with 8 bases in the middle. The CDR3 loop spans 15 amino acids. The germline V gene encodes CDR1 MNHEY and CDR2 SVGAGI. This CDR3 is CASSYSRGTNYGYTF. Here the CDR3 DNA reads TGTGCCAGCAGTTACTCCCGCGGTACTAACTATGGCTACACCTTC.

V gene TRBV6-1 combines with J gene TRBJ2-3; D possibly corresponds to TRBD1 (7 bases). This CDR3 has 15 amino acids. V lost 3 bases to trimming and J lost 3 bases, with 13 bases between them. Germline CDR1 and CDR2: MNHNS and SASEGT. The CDR3 loop is CASSDSSGGTDTQYF. The DNA of the CDR3 is TGTGCCAGCAGTGACTCCTCAGGGGGGACAGATACGCAGTATTTT.

This sequence joins TRBV28 and TRBJ1-1; a weak D match, TRBD1 (6 bases). V was clipped by 5 bases and J by 0 bases, with 13 bases between them. This CDR3 contains 15 residues. CDR1 is MDHEN and CDR2 is SYDVKM in the germline V gene. Here the CDR3 reads CASSLTGQMNTEAFF. For the CDR3, the DNA is TGTGCCAGCAGTCTAACGGGACAAATGAACACTGAAGCTTTCTTT. Complete variable domain (other parts from reference TRBV28 and TRBJ1-1): DVKVTQSSRYLVKRTGEKVFLECVQDMDHENMFWYRQDPGLGLRLIYFSYDVKMKEKGDIPEGYSVSREKKERFSLILESASTNQTSMYLCASSLTGQMNTEAFFGQGTRLTVV.